The 16 T cell receptor beta chains in this list originate from one sample, sequenced in a study of regulatory T cells in long-lasting Graves disease. To make TCR beta libraries, researchers used iRepertoire HTBI primers and Arm-PCR of CDR3 regions. Using its own MiXCR run on the multiplex PCR reads, TCRdb lists one record per CDR3 protein. The sample records 350,000 to 500,000 distinct CDR3 sequences, about 21% being singletons. Specified time point: persistent/refractory GD, antithyroid drugs over 5 years with positive TRAb. Researchers made the TCR library from RNA that was extracted from PBMCs. The sequencing used peripheral blood mononuclear cells (PBMCs), collected when the disease was refractory, from a patient treated with antithyroid drugs. These receptors were collected from a female donor with Graves disease.

The chain is built from TRBV5-1 and TRBJ2-7, with no clear D. Germline lookup yields CDR1 SGHRS and CDR2 YFSETQ. V lost 0 bases, J lost 4 bases, and 11 bases lay in between. The CDR3 totals 14 residues. The CDR3 sequence is CASSLDLGKYEQYF. The CDR3 DNA reads TGCGCCAGCAGCTTGGATTTGGGCAAGTACGAGCAGTACTTC.

This clonotype occurred a few times. This chain joins TRBV7-9 and TRBJ1-5; D gene unclear. CDR3 length: 12 amino acids. Germline V gene sequence: CDR1 SEHNR, CDR2 FQNEAQ (reference sequence). V was trimmed by 5 bases and J by 5 bases, leaving 7 bases between them. In DNA form, the CDR3 reads TGTGCCAGCAGCCCCTTAGATCAGCCCCAGCATTTT. Its translation: CASSPLDQPQHF.

Ten or more counts support this clonotype. The chain uses TRBV5-6 and TRBJ2-5; 8 nucleotides agree with TRBD1. This CDR3 is 13 amino acids long. Unmatched junction bases numbered 0, after V lost 3 bases and J lost 2 bases. Germline V gene lookup returns CDR1 SGHDT and CDR2 YYEEEE. In DNA, the CDR3 is TGTGCCAGCAGCTGGGACAGGCAAGAGACCCAGTACTTC. Protein sequence: CASSWDRQETQYF.

This clonotype was counted at least ten times. The chain recombines TRBV28 with TRBJ2-7, with 7 bases that match TRBD2. V lost 3 bases and J lost 2; bases outside the gene matches: 16. CDR1 is MDHEN, CDR2 SYDVKM, per germline. CDR3 length: 18 residues. CDR3 sequence: CASSFGGSSRRPPYEQYF. Written as DNA, the CDR3 is TGTGCCAGCAGTTTTGGCGGGAGCTCCAGGCGCCCTCCCTACGAGCAGTACTTC.

This clonotype was seen many times. J is TRBJ2-7 and V is TRBV6-5; either TRBD1 or TRBD2 may fit D (5 bases each). Per germline, CDR1 MNHEY and CDR2 SVGAGI. The CDR3 has 12 residues. Trimming shortened V by 2 bases and J by 6 bases, and 8 bases separated the two germline ends. In DNA, the CDR3 is TGTGCCAGCAGTTACGAGGGGTTCGAGCAGTACTTC. This codes for CASSYEGFEQYF.

In its sample, this clonotype was seen many times. The chain uses TRBV11-1 and TRBJ2-5, with 9 positions matching TRBD1. The CDR3 length is 16 residues. The V gene end was trimmed by 6 bases and the J gene end by 2 bases; junction bases not matched to a gene: 10. Per germline, CDR1 SGHAT and CDR2 FQDESV (reference sequence). In nucleotides, the CDR3 is TGTGCCAGCAGTCCTCCGGGGACAGGGAAACAAGAGACCCAGTACTTC. The encoded protein is CASSPPGTGKQETQYF.

The rearrangement links TRBV6-2 or TRBV6-3 to TRBJ1-5, with 8 bases identical to TRBD1. This CDR3 is built from 14 residues. With V trimmed by 5 bases and J by 5 bases, 5 bases remained unmatched. Germline V CDR1 and CDR2: MNHEY, SVGEGT. This chain's CDR3 is CASSDDRGYQPQHF. The CDR3 DNA reads TGTGCCAGCAGTGATGACAGGGGCTATCAGCCCCAGCATTTT.

The V gene is TRBV11-1, the J gene TRBJ2-7; either TRBD1 or TRBD2 may fit D (5 bases each). Trimming took off 4 bases at V and 3 bases at J, with 16 bases between the two ends. The CDR3 sequence is 15 residues long. The germline CDR1 and CDR2 sequences are SGHAT and FQDESV (reference sequence). The CDR3 DNA follows: TGTGCCAGCAGCTCGAGGGTCGGACATCACTACGAGCAGTACTTC. This sequence encodes CASSSRVGHHYEQYF.

This clonotype has a handful of counts. The chain links TRBV9 to TRBJ1-2; TRBD1 matches 7 bases. Germline CDR1 SGDLS, CDR2 YYNGEE. The CDR3 runs 17 residues. J was trimmed by 2 bases and V by 1 base; bases with no gene match: 11. The CDR3 here is CASSVHDGTAPNYGYTF. The CDR3 DNA follows: TGTGCCAGCAGCGTACACGATGGGACAGCCCCAAACTATGGCTACACCTTC.

This clonotype was seen a few times. The chain is built from TRBV4-1 and TRBJ1-1; tentative D call: TRBD1 (6 bases). Between the trimmed V and J ends, which lost 1 base and 6 bases, there was a span of 15 bases. CDR3 size: 15 residues. The germline V gene has CDR1 MGHRA and CDR2 YSYEKL. CDR3 sequence: CASSQGQVTYPEAFF. CDR3 sequence (DNA): TGCGCCAGCAGCCAAGGACAGGTCACCTATCCTGAAGCTTTCTTT.

In this sample, this clonotype turned up many times. V and J are TRBV10-3 and TRBJ1-1; no clear D. There are 13 residues in the CDR3. Trimming cost V 8 bases and J 1 base, with 11 bases left between them. CDR1 is ENHRY, CDR2 SYGVKD, per germline. The CDR3 spells CAIRESRNTEAFF. CDR3 DNA: TGTGCCATCCGGGAGTCTCGGAACACTGAAGCTTTCTTT.

The V gene is TRBV15, the J gene TRBJ1-3, with D possibly matching TRBD1 (5 bases). CDR1 and CDR2 from the germline V gene are LNHNV and YYDKDF (reference sequence). The V end was cut by 0 bases, the J end by 1 base, with 19 bases between. This CDR3 region has 19 residues. This CDR3 reads CATSRDQGIGTGSGNTIYF. CDR3 sequence (DNA): TGTGCCACCAGCAGAGATCAAGGGATCGGGACCGGGTCTGGAAACACCATATATTTT. Complete variable domain (other parts from reference TRBV15 and TRBJ1-3): DAMVIQNPRYQVTQFGKPVTLSCSQTLNHNVMYWYQQKSSQAPKLLFHYYDKDFNNEADTPDNFQSRRPNTSFCFLDIRSPGLGDTAMYLCATSRDQGIGTGSGNTIYFGEGSWLTVV.

Comments on this clonotype: The junction differs from germline at one of its ends, possibly a read error. The CDR3 is CASSRGGGASYEQYF. The CDR3 nucleotides read TGCGCCAGCAGCCGAGGAGGTGGAGCCTCCTACGAGCAGTACTTC. The chain recombines TRBV28 with TRBJ2-7; TRBD2 is a possible D gene (5 bases). The germline V gene encodes CDR1 MDHEN and CDR2 SYDVKM. CDR3 length: 15 residues.

The table lists this clonotype with many counts. V is TRBV7-9 and J is TRBJ2-7; no clear D gene. The CDR3 spans 14 residues. Trimming took 6 bases from V and 2 from J, leaving 14 bases between them. The germline gives CDR1 SEHNR, CDR2 FQNEAQ (reference sequence). CDR3 sequence: CASSLTGPPYEQYF. The CDR3 DNA reads TGTGCCAGCAGTTTAACCGGGCCCCCCTACGAGCAGTACTTC.

This clonotype turned up a few times. V usage is TRBV29-1 and J usage is TRBJ2-5; weak D call: TRBD1 (6 bases). The V gene lost 0 bases and the J gene lost 1 base, with 9 bases spanning the gap. Germline V gives CDR1 SQVTM, CDR2 ANQGSEA. The CDR3 spans 14 residues. CDR3 coding DNA: TGCAGCGTTGAAGACCAGGGGACCCAAGAGACCCAGTACTTC. Protein sequence: CSVEDQGTQETQYF.

This clonotype has more than one count but fewer than ten. The chain links TRBV6-1 to TRBJ2-2; D unclear. Germline-derived CDR1 and CDR2 are MNHNS and SASEGT. The CDR3 is 13 residues long. Trimming stripped 4 bases from V and 5 bases from J, with 8 bases between. As DNA, the CDR3 is TGTGCCAGCAGTGGGTACAAGACCGGGGAGCTGTTTTTT. This gives the protein CASSGYKTGELFF.